These T cell receptor beta chains were read from a single sample in a study of identical twins. A single record per CDR3 protein comes from TCRdb applying MiXCR to the 5' RACE reads. Here the sample spans over 550,000 distinct CDR3 sequences, roughly 6.6% being singletons. These data also featured in a second study, about yellow fever vaccine responses in identical twins.

Material for sequencing was PBMCs. The source of these receptors is a woman between 18 and 29 years old in good health. CDR3s leave out the opening cysteine and the closing phenylalanine or tryptophan.

TRBV28,TRBJ2-1,ASSPPRNEQF
TRBV11-2,TRBJ1-6,ASSYHRTRGGDSPLH
TRBV12-3/TRBV12-4,TRBJ1-2,ASSSVPGQGPPYGYT
TRBV20-1,TRBJ2-3,SASLTGQTDTQY
TRBV7-2,TRBJ2-7,ASSLVGTPSEQQY
TRBV10-3,TRBJ2-4,AISEPGWDENIQY
TRBV27,TRBJ2-5,ASSLGITGQETQY
TRBV10-3,TRBJ1-1,ATTANGGVTTEAF
TRBV5-1,TRBJ2-1,ASSDGTNYNEQF
TRBV4-1,TRBJ1-1,ASSQDPAGGAEAF
TRBV20-1,TRBJ2-1,SATTKRGQGNEQF
TRBV7-6,TRBJ2-1,ASSPVGSGGAYEQF
TRBV20-1,TRBJ2-5,SASLQGRQETQY
TRBV9,TRBJ1-5,ASSVGTGMNQPQH
TRBV11-3,TRBJ2-3,ASSSALLAGEYTQY
TRBV12-3/TRBV12-4,TRBJ1-5,ASSLEGGLQPQH
TRBV24-1,TRBJ1-1,ATQAPNTEAF
TRBV12-3/TRBV12-4,TRBJ2-4,ASSSGAKNIQY
TRBV7-9,TRBJ2-1,ASSKGLGISYNEQF
TRBV25-1,TRBJ2-1,ASSSPGLESYEQF
TRBV11-2,TRBJ1-6,ASSRPTGGYSPLH
TRBV12-3/TRBV12-4,TRBJ1-2,ASSSQGRDGYT
TRBV6-2/TRBV6-3,TRBJ2-1,ASSYGYREQF
TRBV18,TRBJ2-1,ASSPPGTGRGGLSEQF
TRBV5-4,TRBJ2-1,ASSWGRGPQSPTRNEQF
TRBV6-5,TRBJ2-2,ASSYGRNTGELF
TRBV29-1,TRBJ2-7,SVVLDPSYEQY
TRBV12-3/TRBV12-4,TRBJ1-2,ASGGGNGYT
TRBV20-1,TRBJ2-5,SAKQGVETQY
TRBV29-1,TRBJ2-1,SVVGPQSGAYNEQF
TRBV20-1,TRBJ2-1,SARDTRGHNEQF
TRBV5-5,TRBJ2-2,ASRLWTGELF
TRBV28,TRBJ1-2,ASKAPDRATYGYT
TRBV7-2,TRBJ2-7,ASSFTPGSGIYEQY
TRBV20-1,TRBJ2-2,SARLGSTGELF
TRBV5-1,TRBJ2-3,ASSRPSGGGADTQY
TRBV15,TRBJ2-5,ATSRIRLAGVGAQY
TRBV6-5,TRBJ2-1,ASSLPSGGIGYNEQF
TRBV5-1,TRBJ2-7,ASSFGPGQGGEQY
TRBV12-3/TRBV12-4,TRBJ1-5,ASSFRTTTHQPQH
TRBV6-1,TRBJ2-1,ASSRTGGNTYNEQF
TRBV11-3,TRBJ2-1,ASGLPVNEQF
TRBV11-2,TRBJ1-1,ASSLSPKTAAEAF
TRBV5-1,TRBJ1-1,ASSSGQIVTEAF
TRBV20-1,TRBJ1-1,SAPEGQDEAF
TRBV5-6,TRBJ2-6,ASSWSTGANVLT
TRBV27,TRBJ2-5,ASRLKWALEQETQY
TRBV7-8,TRBJ2-2,ASSLSAGVTGELF
TRBV29-1,TRBJ2-1,ISGVGREQF
TRBV29-1,TRBJ2-7,SVVNEQY
TRBV15,TRBJ2-1,ATSRDLGLHISYNEQF
TRBV4-1,TRBJ2-3,ASSQRLAGESDTQY
TRBV7-2,TRBJ1-5,ASSPSPTQPQH
TRBV5-1,TRBJ2-3,ASSSDRITDTQY
TRBV11-2,TRBJ2-2,ASSPPEINGELF
TRBV29-1,TRBJ1-1,SAGQGTTEAF
TRBV5-1,TRBJ2-3,ASSLGLAGVFRSTDTQY